The 31 T cell receptor beta chains presented below share a single source sample, sequenced in a study of T cell changes during pregnancy in multiple sclerosis. Profiled with immunoSEQ multiplex PCR; TCRdb holds only in-frame clones, not every one. This table has fewer than 110,000 clones, around 94% appearing once. Sequenced here: peripheral blood, sampled after pregnancy. The receptors were gathered from a female donor with multiple sclerosis, enrolled in a pregnancy study.

CDR3 nucleotide sequence: TGTGCCAGTATGATGGTGATCGCGGGGAAGGGTGGCTACACCTTC. It encodes CASMMVIAGKGGYTF. The V call is TRBV19, the J call TRBJ1-2; D gene unclear. This CDR3 comprises 15 residues. V lost 7 bases and J 7 bases, leaving 22 bases between the germline ends. CDR1 and CDR2 from the germline V gene are LNHDA and SQIVND (reference sequence).

The chain couples TRBV28 to TRBJ1-1; TRBD1 matches 8 bases. Losses at the gene ends were 2 bases for V and 6 bases for J; bases not matched to a gene: 2. CDR1 is MDHEN and CDR2 is SYDVKM in the germline V gene. CDR3 length: 13 residues. The CDR3 region is CASSLADRAEAFF. For the CDR3, the DNA is TGTGCCAGCAGTTTAGCGGACAGGGCTGAAGCTTTCTTT.

The CDR3 DNA follows: TGTGCCAGCAGCCAAGATCCGGGACTAGCCATCAATGAGCAGTTCTTC. The encoded protein is CASSQDPGLAINEQFF. V usage is TRBV14 and J usage is TRBJ2-1, with 9 bases aligning to TRBD2. Looked up from germline, CDR1 is SGHDN and CDR2 is FVKESK. The CDR3 has 16 residues. J was trimmed by 6 bases and V by 0 bases; bases with no gene match: 6.

The genes are TRBV6-1 and TRBJ1-2; D may be TRBD1 (6 bases). This CDR3 is 14 amino acids long. Germline CDR1 and CDR2: MNHNS and SASEGT. V was shortened by 7 bases and J by 0 bases, with 12 bases between the two germline ends. This CDR3 reads CASIPAGANYGYTF. The CDR3 DNA reads as TGTGCCAGCATTCCGGCAGGGGCTAACTATGGCTACACCTTC.

The chain has TRBV7-2 and TRBJ1-3; 10 positions match TRBD1. Germline V CDR1 and CDR2: SGHTA, FQGNSA. V dropped 5 bases and J dropped 3; count of bases not matched to a gene: 4. This CDR3 is built from 15 residues. The DNA for the CDR3 is TGTGCCAGCAGCCAAGACAGGGGGCGTGGAAACACCATATATTTT. Protein product: CASSQDRGRGNTIYF.

V usage is TRBV7-9 and J usage is TRBJ2-5; D remains ambiguous. V was cut by 4 bases and J by 3 bases, with 6 bases left in between. The CDR3 covers 12 residues. Germline loops: CDR1 SEHNR, CDR2 FQNEAQ (reference sequence). The CDR3 is CASSSPKETQYF. The CDR3 nucleotides are TGTGCCAGCAGCTCCCCCAAAGAGACCCAGTACTTC.

CDR3 region: CASSLAPVAEAFF. The CDR3, as DNA: TGTGCCAGCAGCTTAGCGCCCGTGGCAGAAGCTTTCTTT. The chain has TRBV7-9 and TRBJ1-1, with D uncertain. The CDR3 totals 13 residues. The germline gives CDR1 SEHNR, CDR2 FQNEAQ (reference sequence). The V end lost 0 bases, the J end lost 8 bases, and 10 bases lay between the germline ends.

The CDR3 bases are TGTGCCAGCAGTCCCTTGACTAGCGGCAGGGAGAATGAGCAGTTCTTC. Translation: CASSPLTSGRENEQFF. The chain recombines TRBV28 with TRBJ2-1; 9 nucleotides align to TRBD2. The CDR3 spans 16 residues. The J segment lost 7 bases and the V segment lost 5 bases, leaving 12 bases of the junction unmatched. Germline CDR1 and CDR2: MDHEN and SYDVKM.

This chain joins TRBV18 and TRBJ2-7; 9 nucleotides line up with TRBD2. The germline V gene encodes CDR1 KGHSH and CDR2 LQKENI. V lost 2 bases to trimming and J lost 0 bases; unmatched junction nucleotides: 5. The CDR3 has 16 residues. The CDR3 region is CASSPSLAGSSYEQYF. In DNA, the CDR3 is TGTGCCAGCTCACCATCCCTAGCGGGGAGCTCCTACGAGCAGTACTTC.

The CDR3 DNA reads as TGCGCCAGCAGCCAAACCCTTCGACAGCCGGGGGATGAGCAGTTCTTC. It is translated as CASSQTLRQPGDEQFF. The V call is TRBV4-3, the J call TRBJ2-1; D is perhaps TRBD2 (6 bases). The CDR3 spans 16 residues. V lost 2 bases, J lost 8 bases, and 19 bases lay in between. CDR1 is LGHNA and CDR2 is YSLEER in the germline V gene.

The chain has TRBV19 and TRBJ2-7; D is ambiguous. The germline V and J ends were trimmed by 2 bases and 1 base, with 9 bases remaining between them. Germline V gene data show CDR1 as LNHDA and CDR2 as SQIVND (reference sequence). The CDR3 sequence is 14 residues long. CDR3 bases: TGTGCCAGTAGTATAACCCTTACTTCCTACGAGCAGTACTTC. It is translated as CASSITLTSYEQYF.

V and J are TRBV5-6 and TRBJ1-2; D possibly corresponds to TRBD1 (6 bases). CDR3 length: 13 amino acids. Germline lookup yields CDR1 SGHDT and CDR2 YYEEEE. The germline V and J ends were trimmed by 2 bases and 6 bases, with 11 bases remaining between them. The DNA for the CDR3 is TGTGCCAGCAGCTTAAGACAGGTACATGGCTACACCTTC. It yields the protein CASSLRQVHGYTF.

V is TRBV11-2 and J is TRBJ2-1, with D perhaps matching TRBD2 (7 bases). CDR1 and CDR2 (germline): SGHAT, FQNNGV. CDR3 length: 15 residues. Trimming took 6 bases from V and 8 from J, leaving 20 bases between them. Written as DNA, the CDR3 is TGTGCCAGCAGTTTGAGAGGGGGGGGCATAGATGAGCAGTTCTTC. Residues: CASSLRGGGIDEQFF.

The chain recombines TRBV19 with TRBJ2-5; 10 nucleotides align to TRBD1. This CDR3 contains 15 residues. The J segment lost 4 bases and the V segment lost 5 bases, leaving 7 bases of the junction unmatched. Germline V gene sequence: CDR1 LNHDA, CDR2 SQIVND (reference sequence). CDR3 in amino acids: CASSDRDRGGETQYF. In DNA, the CDR3 is TGTGCCAGTAGTGACCGGGACAGGGGAGGAGAGACCCAGTACTTC.

The chain joins TRBV5-1 to TRBJ2-2, with 7 bases lining up with TRBD2. The ends lost 6 bases at V and 1 base at J; junction bases unmatched: 0. This CDR3 region has 13 residues. Looked up from germline, CDR1 is SGHRS and CDR2 is YFSETQ. CDR3 sequence (DNA): TGCGCCAGCAAGCGGGAGAACACCGGGGAGCTGTTTTTT. The encoded protein is CASKRENTGELFF.

This clone was detected only a few times. The gene calls are TRBV10-3 and TRBJ1-1; D perhaps matches TRBD1 (6 bases). This CDR3 is built from 12 residues. CDR1 and CDR2 from the germline V gene are ENHRY and SYGVKD. V was cut by 7 bases and J by 3 bases, with 9 bases left in between. CDR3 sequence reads: CAINPGDTEAFF. Written as DNA, the CDR3 is TGTGCCATCAACCCAGGGGACACTGAAGCTTTCTTT.

This chain joins TRBV7-3 and TRBJ2-6; D possibly corresponds to TRBD2 (6 bases). The CDR3 is 17 residues long. The V gene's germline CDR1 is SGHTA and CDR2 FQGTGA. V lost 2 bases and J lost 2, with 13 bases in between. CDR3 sequence: CASSLPRGGPGANVLTF. DNA for the CDR3: TGTGCCAGCAGCTTACCTCGAGGAGGGCCTGGGGCCAACGTCCTGACTTTC.

The gene calls are TRBV5-4 and TRBJ2-1; D uncertain. The CDR3 totals 15 residues. The V gene's germline CDR1 is SGHNT and CDR2 YYREEE (reference sequence). Trimming stripped 4 bases from V and 6 bases from J, with 17 bases between. The DNA for the CDR3 is TGTGCCAGCAGCCCCGAGGTCCTGCGCACCAATGAGCAGTTCTTC. Encoded protein: CASSPEVLRTNEQFF.

This chain connects TRBV5-1 to TRBJ2-7; maybe TRBD2 (5 bases). CDR1 and CDR2 from the germline V gene are SGHRS and YFSETQ. V was shortened by 0 bases and J by 7 bases, with 17 bases between the two germline ends. The CDR3 runs to 15 residues. Written as DNA, the CDR3 is TGCGCCAGCAGCTTGGCCGAACCCTACGGGGAAGAGCAGTACTTC. Translated: CASSLAEPYGEEQYF.

The count of this clone is one. The rearrangement joins TRBV30 to TRBJ2-2; TRBD2 might be the D (5 bases). Germline assignment: CDR1 GTSNPN and CDR2 SVGIG (reference sequence). V lost 5 bases and J 7 bases, leaving 14 bases between the germline ends. The CDR3 loop spans 13 amino acids. CDR3 amino acids: CAWVPRGNGELFF. The CDR3 DNA is TGTGCCTGGGTCCCCCGAGGGAACGGGGAGCTGTTTTTT.

The CDR3 is CASSIAGRTDTQYF. DNA for the CDR3: TGTGCCAGCAGCATAGCGGGACGAACAGATACGCAGTATTTT. The V gene is TRBV7-3, the J gene TRBJ2-3, with 8 nucleotides matching TRBD2. Germline V gene lookup returns CDR1 SGHTA and CDR2 FQGTGA. J lost 3 bases, V lost 5 bases, and 4 bases had no gene match. The CDR3 runs 14 residues.

V usage is TRBV21-1 and J usage is TRBJ2-5; the table's D call of TRBD2 was not tested on the DNA. TRBV21-1 is recorded as a pseudogene. The CDR3 spans 17 residues. Here the CDR3 DNA reads TGTGCCAGCAGCAAAGAAGATAGCGGGGGAGGAGAAGAGACCCAGTACTTC. Protein product: CASSKEDSGGGEETQYF.

This rearrangement joins TRBV11-1 to TRBJ1-5; 7 bases map to TRBD1. J lost 4 bases, V lost 5 bases, and 8 bases had no gene match. The CDR3 covers 15 residues. Looked up from germline, CDR1 is SGHAT and CDR2 is FQDESV (reference sequence). As DNA, the CDR3 is TGTGCCAGCAGCGCCGGGACAGCGGATAATCAGCCCCAGCATTTT. This encodes CASSAGTADNQPQHF.

The genes are TRBV2 and TRBJ2-3; D is perhaps TRBD1 (6 bases). The CDR3 sequence is 12 residues long. Germline CDR1 is SNHLY and CDR2 is FYNNEI. The V end lost 0 bases, the J end lost 10 bases, and 8 bases lay between the germline ends. The CDR3 loop reads CASSEAQGSQYF. CDR3 sequence (DNA): TGTGCCAGCAGTGAAGCTCAGGGGTCGCAGTATTTT.

The chain is built from TRBV5-1 and TRBJ2-1; a possible D gene is TRBD2 (6 bases). This CDR3 contains 14 residues. The ends were cut back, 2 bases at V and 8 bases at J, with 14 bases in the middle. Per the germline V gene, CDR1 is SGHRS and CDR2 is YFSETQ. CDR3: CASSFIGSGDEQFF. The CDR3 DNA sequence: TGCGCCAGCAGCTTCATCGGGAGTGGGGATGAGCAGTTCTTC.

The rearrangement joins TRBV6-5 to TRBJ2-1, with D unclear. This CDR3 spans 13 amino acids. Germline V lookup: CDR1 MNHEY, CDR2 SVGAGI. The V end was cut by 6 bases, the J end by 7 bases, with 13 bases between. CDR3 residues: CASRPLERNEQFF. In nucleotides, the CDR3 is TGTGCCAGCAGGCCCTTGGAGAGGAATGAGCAGTTCTTC.

This chain links TRBV10-3 with TRBJ2-1, with 7 bases that match TRBD2. CDR3 size: 17 residues. The germline V gene has CDR1 ENHRY and CDR2 SYGVKD. Germline trimming cut 8 bases from V and 5 bases from J; bases unmatched to any gene: 18. The CDR3 reads CAISRLSGGKVDNEQFF. CDR3 DNA sequence: TGTGCCATCTCGCGGTTATCGGGAGGTAAAGTCGACAATGAGCAGTTCTTC.

The chain carries TRBV5-1 and TRBJ1-1; D not certain. V was cut by 1 base and J by 1 base, with 8 bases left in between. Germline CDR1 is SGHRS and CDR2 is YFSETQ. The CDR3 is made up of 14 amino acids. The CDR3 here is CASSLSGPNTEAFF. DNA of the CDR3: TGCGCCAGCAGCTTGAGCGGGCCGAACACTGAAGCTTTCTTT.

Note on this clone: At one boundary the junction diverges from the germline segment, which might be a read error. The chain employs TRBV2 and TRBJ2-7, with 9 bases fitting TRBD1. From germline, CDR1 is SNHLY and CDR2 FYNNEI. This CDR3 is 15 amino acids long. CDR3 loop: CASRIGQGISCEQYF. CDR3 sequence (DNA): TGTGCCAGCAGGATAGGACAGGGGATCTCCTGCGAGCAGTACTTC.

This chain connects TRBV7-9 to TRBJ2-7; TRBD1 matches at 8 bases. Per germline, CDR1 SEHNR and CDR2 FQNEAQ (reference sequence). V gave up 5 bases and J gave up 7 bases; unmatched junction bases: 16. The CDR3 totals 16 residues. DNA for the CDR3: TGTGCCAGCAGCATCGGACAGGGACTTTACCCTTTGGAGCAGTACTTC. Encoded protein: CASSIGQGLYPLEQYF.

This clone was counted a single time. The rearrangement links TRBV19 to TRBJ2-1; tentatively, D is TRBD1 (5 bases). The V gene's germline CDR1 is LNHDA and CDR2 SQIVND (reference sequence). V lost 2 bases, J lost 1 base, and 15 bases lay in between. This CDR3 comprises 17 residues. The chain's CDR3 is CASSINDRLWSYNEQFF. The CDR3 DNA reads TGTGCCAGTAGTATAAACGACAGACTCTGGTCCTACAATGAGCAGTTCTTC.